A single sample gave rise to the 10 T cell receptor beta chains below, sequenced in a study of vaccination effects on CD4 cells after COVID-19. These receptors' antigens are unknown. The assay was immunoSEQ multiplex PCR, and TCRdb's table has in-frame clones only and misses some. The sample lists tens of thousands of clones, about 77% seen once, with 5.5% in the top ten. Antigen-specific CD4+ T cells were expanded (with viral peptide pools) by the ViraFEST assay ahead of sequencing. On roughly day 10 of culture, CD4+ T cells were separated out. A positive SARS-CoV-2 PCR test fell between March and December 2020. The input for sequencing was CD4+ T cells from PBMCs cultured with HIV peptides, taken before COVID-19 vaccination. Subset reported: HIV-1 Nef peptide pool negative control/reference culture. These receptors all come from a human donor who had a prior SARS-CoV-2 infection.

The CDR3 region has the DNA TGTGCCAGCAGCTACCAGGCTAGCGCGAGTACGGGTACCCAGTACTTC. Translation gives CASSYQASASTGTQYF. The V and J genes are TRBV9 and TRBJ2-5, with TRBD2 as a possible D gene (6 bases). V was pared by 4 bases and J by 8 bases, with 24 bases between. Germline V gives CDR1 SGDLS, CDR2 YYNGEE. The CDR3 contains 16 residues.

The chain uses TRBV2 and TRBJ2-7; 9 nucleotides agree with TRBD2. From germline, CDR1 is SNHLY and CDR2 FYNNEI. With V trimmed by 1 base and J by 4 bases, 8 bases remained unmatched. The CDR3 extends over 16 amino acids. As DNA, the CDR3 is TGTGCCAGCAGTGAAGTTAAAGCGGGAGGTAGTTACGAGCAGTACTTC. Translating it yields CASSEVKAGGSYEQYF. Supplemented by reference TRBV2 and TRBJ2-7, the full variable domain reads EPEVTQTPSHQVTQMGQEVILRCVPISNHLYFYWYRQILGQKVEFLVSFYNNEISEKSEIFDDQFSVERPDGSNFTLKIRSTKLEDSAMYFCASSEVKAGGSYEQYFGPGTRLTVT.

This rearrangement joins TRBV12-3 or TRBV12-4 to TRBJ1-1; D uncertain. Trimming pared 6 bases from V and 2 bases from J, leaving 10 bases between. The CDR3 is made up of 13 amino acids. The CDR3 DNA sequence: TGTGCCAGCAGCCGTCAAGCAAACACTGAAGCTTTCTTT. It yields the protein CASSRQANTEAFF.

This chain joins TRBV5-1 and TRBJ2-3; 7 bases agree with TRBD1. Germline V gene data show CDR1 as SGHRS and CDR2 as YFSETQ. V was clipped by 4 bases and J by 0 bases; unmatched bases: 8. CDR3 length: 16 amino acids. The CDR3 bases are TGCGCCAGCAGCCCCGGACAGGTCCTTAGCACAGATACGCAGTATTTT. Residues: CASSPGQVLSTDTQYF. Complete variable domain (other parts from reference TRBV5-1 and TRBJ2-3): KAGVTQTPRYLIKTRGQQVTLSCSPISGHRSVSWYQQTPGQGLQFLFEYFSETQRNKGNFPGRFSGRQFSNSRSEMNVSTLELGDSALYLCASSPGQVLSTDTQYFGPGTRLTVL.

The chain carries TRBV5-6 and TRBJ2-3; D possibly corresponds to TRBD1 (6 bases). This CDR3 has 19 amino acids. CDR1 SGHDT and CDR2 YYEEEE come from the germline V gene. V lost 1 base, J lost 0 bases, and 21 bases lay in between. This CDR3 is CASSLLNLLGAGSTDTQYF. The DNA of the CDR3 is TGTGCCAGCAGCTTGTTGAACCTTTTGGGGGCAGGAAGCACAGATACGCAGTATTTT.

V and J are TRBV20-1 and TRBJ2-5; D ambiguous. Germline V gene data show CDR1 as DFQATT and CDR2 as SNEGSKA (reference sequence). The germline V and J ends were trimmed by 1 base and 4 bases, with 1 base remaining between them. This CDR3 is 10 amino acids long. CDR3 protein: CSARGETQYF. CDR3 DNA sequence: TGCAGTGCTAGAGGAGAGACCCAGTACTTC.

The V gene is TRBV2, the J gene TRBJ2-1, with a weak D call TRBD2 (6 bases). Germline lookup yields CDR1 SNHLY and CDR2 FYNNEI. V was shortened by 1 base and J by 5 bases, with 9 bases between the two germline ends. The CDR3 loop spans 14 amino acids. CDR3 sequence reads: CASSEGGIDNEQFF. The DNA for the CDR3 is TGTGCCAGCAGTGAAGGCGGGATAGACAATGAGCAGTTCTTC. Full variable domain (missing parts from reference TRBV2 and TRBJ2-1): EPEVTQTPSHQVTQMGQEVILRCVPISNHLYFYWYRQILGQKVEFLVSFYNNEISEKSEIFDDQFSVERPDGSNFTLKIRSTKLEDSAMYFCASSEGGIDNEQFFGPGTRLTVL.

The rearrangement links TRBV7-9 to TRBJ2-7, with 10 bases lining up with TRBD1. Germline V CDR1 and CDR2: SEHNR, FQNEAQ (reference sequence). J gave up 3 bases and V 6 bases, and 8 bases lay outside the gene matches. The CDR3 loop spans 15 amino acids. The CDR3 sequence is CASRDSGTGDYEQYF. CDR3 nucleotides: TGTGCCAGCAGGGATTCCGGGACAGGGGACTACGAGCAGTACTTC.

The chain couples TRBV5-3 to TRBJ2-7, with D tentatively TRBD2 (5 bases). TRBV5-3 is an ORF; its function is uncertain. The V gene lost 3 bases and the J gene lost 4 bases, with 20 bases spanning the gap. The CDR3 runs to 16 residues. CDR3 loop: CARSSEDWARVYEQYF. The CDR3 bases are TGTGCCAGAAGCTCGGAGGACTGGGCAAGGGTGTACGAGCAGTACTTC.

The chain combines TRBV18 with TRBJ1-1; the match to TRBD1 covers 10 bases. The CDR3 has 15 amino acids. Per the germline V gene, CDR1 is KGHSH and CDR2 is LQKENI. Unmatched junction bases numbered 1, after V lost 1 base and J lost 2 bases. Here the CDR3 DNA reads TGTGCCAGCTCACCACTGACAGGGGGCAACACTGAAGCTTTCTTT. This translates into CASSPLTGGNTEAFF.